What follows is one T cell receptor (beta chain) and its context. What it binds is unknown. The sample originates from a study of beta chain features in type 1 diabetes. Study-wide findings and caveats: Any HLA type influence on TCRB rearrangement was left unresolved here. All four CD4+ subsets of Type 1 diabetes patients contained TCRB CDR3s that were moderately but significantly shorter.

Every isolated RNA sample was fully reverse transcribed, so sequencing captured expressed TCRB transcripts. Sequencing used immunoSEQ multiplex PCR; TCRdb keeps in-frame clones, though not all of them. Of under 950,000 clones in the sample, around a sixth were seen once. V lost 4 bases and J 3 bases, leaving 15 bases between the germline ends. CDR3 length equals 15 residues. Germline loops: CDR1 SGHAT, CDR2 FQNNGV. Each of the CD4+ naive, central memory, regulatory and stem cell-like memory populations was sorted via CD45RO/CCR7/CD25/CD127/CD95/CD27. The sequenced sample consisted of naive CD4+ T cells from blood. The TCR comes from a woman aged 18 to 35 in good health. The rearrangement joins TRBV11-2 to TRBJ1-2; D is unresolved. CDR3 protein: CASSSLMGRHYGYTF. In DNA, the CDR3 is TGTGCCAGCAGCTCTCTTATGGGAAGACACTATGGCTACACCTTC.